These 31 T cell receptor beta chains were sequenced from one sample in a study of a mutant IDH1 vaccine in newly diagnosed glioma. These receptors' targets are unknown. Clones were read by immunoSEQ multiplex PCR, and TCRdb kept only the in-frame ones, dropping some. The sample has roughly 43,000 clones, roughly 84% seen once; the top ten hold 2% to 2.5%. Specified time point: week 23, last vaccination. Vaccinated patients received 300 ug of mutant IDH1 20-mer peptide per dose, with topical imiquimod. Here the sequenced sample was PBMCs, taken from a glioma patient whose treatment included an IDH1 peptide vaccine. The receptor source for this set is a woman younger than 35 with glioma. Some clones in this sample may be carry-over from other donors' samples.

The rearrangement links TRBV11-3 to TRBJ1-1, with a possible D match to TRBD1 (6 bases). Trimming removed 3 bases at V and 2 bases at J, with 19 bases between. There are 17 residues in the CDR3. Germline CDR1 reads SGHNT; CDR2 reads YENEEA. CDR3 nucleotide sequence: TGTGCCAGCAGCTTCTTAGTTGGGGGGCGAGGTAACACTGAAGCTTTCTTT. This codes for CASSFLVGGRGNTEAFF.

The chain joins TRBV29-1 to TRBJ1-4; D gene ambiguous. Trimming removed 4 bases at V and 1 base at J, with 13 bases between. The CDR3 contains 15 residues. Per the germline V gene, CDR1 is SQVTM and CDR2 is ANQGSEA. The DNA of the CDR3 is TGCAGCGTTGCTACCTACGGTCAAACTAATGAAAAACTGTTTTTT. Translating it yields CSVATYGQTNEKLFF.

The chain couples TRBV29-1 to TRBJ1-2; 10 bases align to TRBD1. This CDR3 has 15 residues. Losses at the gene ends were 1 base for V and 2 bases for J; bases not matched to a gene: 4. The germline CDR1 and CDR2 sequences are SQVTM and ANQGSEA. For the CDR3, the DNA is TGCAGCGTTGAAGTGACGGGACAGGGGAACTATGGCTACACCTTC. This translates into CSVEVTGQGNYGYTF.

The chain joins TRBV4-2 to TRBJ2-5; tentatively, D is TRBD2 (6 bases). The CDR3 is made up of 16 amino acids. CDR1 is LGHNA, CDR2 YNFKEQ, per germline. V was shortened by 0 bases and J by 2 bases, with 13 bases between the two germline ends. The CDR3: CASSQDRRGLQETQYF. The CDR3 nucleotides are TGTGCCAGCAGCCAAGATCGAAGGGGACTTCAAGAGACCCAGTACTTC.

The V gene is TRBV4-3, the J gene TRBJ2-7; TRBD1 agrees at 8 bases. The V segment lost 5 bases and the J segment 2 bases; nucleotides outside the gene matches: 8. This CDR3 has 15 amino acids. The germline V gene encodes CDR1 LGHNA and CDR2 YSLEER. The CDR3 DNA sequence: TGCGCCAGCAGCGACACCGGGACAGGTCCCTACGAGCAGTACTTC. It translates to CASSDTGTGPYEQYF.

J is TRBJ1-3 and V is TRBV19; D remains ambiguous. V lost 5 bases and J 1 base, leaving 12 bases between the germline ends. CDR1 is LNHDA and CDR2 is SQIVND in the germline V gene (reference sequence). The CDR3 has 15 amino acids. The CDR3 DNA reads TGTGCCAGTAGTCCTCGGGTCCGGTCTGGAAACACCATATATTTT. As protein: CASSPRVRSGNTIYF.

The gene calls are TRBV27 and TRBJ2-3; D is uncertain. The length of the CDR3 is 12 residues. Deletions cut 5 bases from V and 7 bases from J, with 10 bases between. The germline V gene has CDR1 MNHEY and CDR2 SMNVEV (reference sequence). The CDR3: CASSPNVNTQYF. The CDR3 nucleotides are TGTGCCAGCAGTCCAAATGTGAATACGCAGTATTTT.

The CDR3, as DNA: TGTGCCACCAGCTCAACCCGAGGGGTTGTGTCCGAGCAGTACTTC. It yields the protein CATSSTRGVVSEQYF. The J gene is TRBJ2-7, the V gene TRBV15; D may match TRBD1 or TRBD2 (5 bases each). The CDR3 contains 15 residues. Trimming removed 5 bases at V and 6 bases at J, with 20 bases between. Germline V gene lookup returns CDR1 LNHNV and CDR2 YYDKDF (reference sequence). Together with reference TRBV15 and TRBJ2-7, the CDR3 gives the full variable domain: DAMVIQNPRYQVTQFGKPVTLSCSQTLNHNVMYWYQQKSSQAPKLLFHYYDKDFNNEADTPDNFQSRRPNTSFCFLDIRSPGLGDTAMYLCATSSTRGVVSEQYFGPGTRLTVT.

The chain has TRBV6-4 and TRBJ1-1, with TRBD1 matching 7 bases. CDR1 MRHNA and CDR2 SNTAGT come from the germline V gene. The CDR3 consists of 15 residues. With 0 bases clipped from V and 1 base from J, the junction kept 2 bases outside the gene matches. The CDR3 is CASSDSPGGNTEAFF. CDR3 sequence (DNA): TGTGCCAGCAGTGACTCGCCAGGGGGGAACACTGAAGCTTTCTTT.

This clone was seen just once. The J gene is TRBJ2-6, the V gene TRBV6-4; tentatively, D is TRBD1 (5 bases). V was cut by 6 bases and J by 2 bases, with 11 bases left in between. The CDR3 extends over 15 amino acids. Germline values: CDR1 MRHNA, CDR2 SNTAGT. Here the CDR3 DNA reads TGTGCCAGCAGACCCGACAGTACTGGGGCCAACGTCCTGACTTTC. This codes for CASRPDSTGANVLTF.

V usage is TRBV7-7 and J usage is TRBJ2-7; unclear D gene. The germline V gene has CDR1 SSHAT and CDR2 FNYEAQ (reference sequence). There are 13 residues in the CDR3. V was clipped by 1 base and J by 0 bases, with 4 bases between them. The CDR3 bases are TGTGCCAGCAGCTTAGGGGTCTCCTACGAGCAGTACTTC. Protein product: CASSLGVSYEQYF.

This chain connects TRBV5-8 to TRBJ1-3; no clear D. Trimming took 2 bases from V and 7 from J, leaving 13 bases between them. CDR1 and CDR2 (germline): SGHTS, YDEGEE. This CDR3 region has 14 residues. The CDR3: CASSFRSFGNTIYF. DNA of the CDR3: TGTGCCAGCAGCTTCCGTTCCTTTGGGAACACCATATATTTT.

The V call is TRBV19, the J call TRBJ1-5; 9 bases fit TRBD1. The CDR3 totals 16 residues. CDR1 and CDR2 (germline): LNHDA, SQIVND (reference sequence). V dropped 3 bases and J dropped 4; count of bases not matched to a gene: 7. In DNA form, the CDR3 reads TGTGCCAGTAGTATCTGGACAGGGGCTAGAAATCAGCCCCAGCATTTT. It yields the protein CASSIWTGARNQPQHF.

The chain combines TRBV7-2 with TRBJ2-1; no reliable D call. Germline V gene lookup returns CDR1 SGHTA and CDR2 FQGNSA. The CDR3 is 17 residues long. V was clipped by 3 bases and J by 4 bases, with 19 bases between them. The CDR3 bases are TGTGCCAGCAGCTTGGATCACGAGAGAGCTAGGTACAATGAGCAGTTCTTC. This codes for CASSLDHERARYNEQFF.

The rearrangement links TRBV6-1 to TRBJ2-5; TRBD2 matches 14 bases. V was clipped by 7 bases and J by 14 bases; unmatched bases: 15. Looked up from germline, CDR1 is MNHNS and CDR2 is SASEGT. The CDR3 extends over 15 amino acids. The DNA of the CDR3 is TGTGCCAGCACCTTTGATACGGGACTAGCGGGGGCGCAATACTTC. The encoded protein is CASTFDTGLAGAQYF.

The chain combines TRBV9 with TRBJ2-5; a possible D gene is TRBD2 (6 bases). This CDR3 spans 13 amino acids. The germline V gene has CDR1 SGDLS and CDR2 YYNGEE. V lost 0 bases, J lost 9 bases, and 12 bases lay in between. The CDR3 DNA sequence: TGTGCCAGCAGCGTAGATTCGGGGGAGGCCCAGTACTTC. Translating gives CASSVDSGEAQYF. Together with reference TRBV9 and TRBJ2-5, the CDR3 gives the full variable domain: DSGVTQTPKHLITATGQRVTLRCSPRSGDLSVYWYQQSLDQGLQFLIQYYNGEERAKGNILERFSAQQFPDLHSELNLSSLELGDSALYFCASSVDSGEAQYFGPGTRLLVL.

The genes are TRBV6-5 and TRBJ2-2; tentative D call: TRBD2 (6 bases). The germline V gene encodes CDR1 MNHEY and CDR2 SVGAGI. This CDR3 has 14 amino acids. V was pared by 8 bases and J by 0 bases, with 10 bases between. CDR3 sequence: CASYRTTNTGELFF. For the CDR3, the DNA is TGTGCCAGCTATCGGACTACGAACACCGGGGAGCTGTTTTTT.

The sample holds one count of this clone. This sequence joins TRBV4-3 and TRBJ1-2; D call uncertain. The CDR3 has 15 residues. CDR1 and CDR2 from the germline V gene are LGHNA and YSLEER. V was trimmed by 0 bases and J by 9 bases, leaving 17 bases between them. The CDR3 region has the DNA TGCGCCAGCAGCCAAGATCGCGCAGTCCCGTATCGCTACACCTTC. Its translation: CASSQDRAVPYRYTF.

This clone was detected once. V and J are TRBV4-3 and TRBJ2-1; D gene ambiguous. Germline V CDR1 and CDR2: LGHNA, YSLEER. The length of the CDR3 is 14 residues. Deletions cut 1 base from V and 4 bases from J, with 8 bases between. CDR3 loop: CASSQAVGYNEQFF. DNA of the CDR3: TGCGCCAGCAGCCAAGCAGTAGGGTACAATGAGCAGTTCTTC.

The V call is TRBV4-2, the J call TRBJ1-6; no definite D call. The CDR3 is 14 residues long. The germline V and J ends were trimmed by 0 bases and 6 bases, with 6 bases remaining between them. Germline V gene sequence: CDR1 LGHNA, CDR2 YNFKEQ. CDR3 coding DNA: TGTGCCAGCAGCCAAGAGCCAACTAATTCACCCCTCCACTTT. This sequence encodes CASSQEPTNSPLHF.

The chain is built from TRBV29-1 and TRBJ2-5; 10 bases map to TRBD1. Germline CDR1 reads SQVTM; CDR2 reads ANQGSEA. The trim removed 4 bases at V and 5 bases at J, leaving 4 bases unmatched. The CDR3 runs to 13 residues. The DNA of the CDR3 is TGCAGCGTTGGGACAGGGGGGAGGGAGACCCAGTACTTC. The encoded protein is CSVGTGGRETQYF. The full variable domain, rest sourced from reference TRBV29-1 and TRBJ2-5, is SAVISQKPSRDICQRGTSLTIQCQVDSQVTMMFWYRQQPGQSLTLIATANQGSEATYESGFVIDKFPISRPNLTFSTLTVSNMSPEDSSIYLCSVGTGGRETQYFGPGTRLLVL.

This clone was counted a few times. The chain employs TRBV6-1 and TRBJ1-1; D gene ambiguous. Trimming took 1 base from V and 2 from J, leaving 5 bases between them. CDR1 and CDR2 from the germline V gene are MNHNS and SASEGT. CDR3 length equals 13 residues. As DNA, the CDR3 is TGTGCCAGCAGTGAAGGCCCTAACACTGAAGCTTTCTTT. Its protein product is CASSEGPNTEAFF.

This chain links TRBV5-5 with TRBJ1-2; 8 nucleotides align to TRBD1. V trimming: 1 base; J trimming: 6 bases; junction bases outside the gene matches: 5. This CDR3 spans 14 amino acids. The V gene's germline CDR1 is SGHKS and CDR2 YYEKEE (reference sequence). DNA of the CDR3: TGTGCCAGCAGCTTGAGTGGGACAGGTGATGGCTACACCTTC. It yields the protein CASSLSGTGDGYTF.

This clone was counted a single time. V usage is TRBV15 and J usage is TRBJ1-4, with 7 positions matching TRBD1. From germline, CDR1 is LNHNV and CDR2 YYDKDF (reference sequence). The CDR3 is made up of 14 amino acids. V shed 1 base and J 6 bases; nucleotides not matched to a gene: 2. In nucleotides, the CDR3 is TGTGCCACCAGCAGAGGGGGGACAGATGAAAAACTGTTTTTT. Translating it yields CATSRGGTDEKLFF.

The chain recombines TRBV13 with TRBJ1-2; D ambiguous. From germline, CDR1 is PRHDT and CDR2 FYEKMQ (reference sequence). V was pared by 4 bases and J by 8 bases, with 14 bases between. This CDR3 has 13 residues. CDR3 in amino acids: CASSSGVVDGYTF. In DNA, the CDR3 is TGTGCCAGCAGCTCTGGGGTGGTAGACGGCTACACCTTC.

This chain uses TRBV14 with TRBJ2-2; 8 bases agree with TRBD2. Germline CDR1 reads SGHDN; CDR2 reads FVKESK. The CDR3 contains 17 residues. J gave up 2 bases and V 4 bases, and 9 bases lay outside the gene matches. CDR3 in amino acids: CASSPGVAGINTGELFF. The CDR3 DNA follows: TGTGCCAGCAGCCCCGGGGTAGCGGGAATCAACACCGGGGAGCTGTTTTTT. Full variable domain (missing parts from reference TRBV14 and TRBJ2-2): EAGVTQFPSHSVIEKGQTVTLRCDPISGHDNLYWYRRVMGKEIKFLLHFVKESKQDESGMPNNRFLAERTGGTYSTLKVQPAELEDSGVYFCASSPGVAGINTGELFFGEGSRLTVL.

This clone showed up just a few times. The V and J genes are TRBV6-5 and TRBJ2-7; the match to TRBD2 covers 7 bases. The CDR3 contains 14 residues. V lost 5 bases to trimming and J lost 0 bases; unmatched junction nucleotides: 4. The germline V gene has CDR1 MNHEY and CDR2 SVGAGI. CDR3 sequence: CASSRTGGSYEQYF. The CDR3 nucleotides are TGTGCCAGCAGTAGAACGGGGGGCTCCTACGAGCAGTACTTC.

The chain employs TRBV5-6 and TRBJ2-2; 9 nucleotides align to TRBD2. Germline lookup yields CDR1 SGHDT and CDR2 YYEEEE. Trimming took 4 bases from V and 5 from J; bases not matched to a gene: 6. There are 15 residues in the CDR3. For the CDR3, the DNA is TGTGCCAGCAGCCGAGCGGGAGGAGGTACCGGGGAGCTGTTTTTT. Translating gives CASSRAGGGTGELFF. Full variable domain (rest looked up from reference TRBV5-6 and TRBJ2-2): DAGVTQSPTHLIKTRGQQVTLRCSPKSGHDTVSWYQQALGQGPQFIFQYYEEEERQRGNFPDRFSGHQFPNYSSELNVNALLLGDSALYLCASSRAGGGTGELFFGEGSRLTVL.

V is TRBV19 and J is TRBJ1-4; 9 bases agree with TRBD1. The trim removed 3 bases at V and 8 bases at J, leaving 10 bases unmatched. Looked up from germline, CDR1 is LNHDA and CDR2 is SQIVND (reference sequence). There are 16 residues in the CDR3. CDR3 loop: CASSITPGTGIEKLFF. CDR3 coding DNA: TGTGCCAGTAGTATCACCCCTGGGACAGGGATCGAAAAACTGTTTTTT.

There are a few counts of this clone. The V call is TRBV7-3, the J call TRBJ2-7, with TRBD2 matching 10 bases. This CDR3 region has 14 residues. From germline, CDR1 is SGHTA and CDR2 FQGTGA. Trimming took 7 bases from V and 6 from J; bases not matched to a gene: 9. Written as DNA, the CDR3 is TGTGCCAGCACCCTCCTAGCGGGAGAAACCGAGCAGTACTTC. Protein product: CASTLLAGETEQYF.

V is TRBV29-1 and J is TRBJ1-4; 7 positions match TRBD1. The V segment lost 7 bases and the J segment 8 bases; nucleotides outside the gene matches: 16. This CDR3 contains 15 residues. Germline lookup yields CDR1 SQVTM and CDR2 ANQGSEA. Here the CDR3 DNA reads TGCAGCGCCGCGAGCCCGACAGGGATGGGCGAAAAACTGTTTTTT. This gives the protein CSAASPTGMGEKLFF. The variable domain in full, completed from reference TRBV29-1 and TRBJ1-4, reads SAVISQKPSRDICQRGTSLTIQCQVDSQVTMMFWYRQQPGQSLTLIATANQGSEATYESGFVIDKFPISRPNLTFSTLTVSNMSPEDSSIYLCSAASPTGMGEKLFFGSGTQLSVL.